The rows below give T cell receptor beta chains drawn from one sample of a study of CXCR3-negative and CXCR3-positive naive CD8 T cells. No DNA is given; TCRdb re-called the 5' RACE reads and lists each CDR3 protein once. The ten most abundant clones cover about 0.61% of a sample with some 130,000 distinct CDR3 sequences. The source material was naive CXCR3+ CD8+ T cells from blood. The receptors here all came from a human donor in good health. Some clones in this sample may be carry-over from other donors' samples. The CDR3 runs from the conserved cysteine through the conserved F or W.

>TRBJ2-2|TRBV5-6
CDSRGGTGTGELFF
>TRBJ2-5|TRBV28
CASSFGQAETQYF
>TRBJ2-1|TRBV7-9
CASRASSGGAPYNEQFF
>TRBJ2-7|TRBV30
CAWDPGQGAGEQYF
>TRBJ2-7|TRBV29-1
CSVEEASDNYEQYF
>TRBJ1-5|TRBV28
CASSSEQPSGYSNQPQHF
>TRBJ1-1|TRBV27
CTSSLSTAKRERAFF
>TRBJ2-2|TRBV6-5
CASTRNRGPPTNTGELFF
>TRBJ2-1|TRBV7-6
CASSRQSYNEQFF
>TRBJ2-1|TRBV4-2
CASSQDTLAGALYNEQFF
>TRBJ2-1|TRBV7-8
CASSQGGGSYNEQFF
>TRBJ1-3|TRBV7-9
CASSFNPGTGDSFSGNTIYF
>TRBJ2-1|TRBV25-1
CASSDPGWDNEQFF
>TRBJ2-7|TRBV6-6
CASSYSRGDEQYF
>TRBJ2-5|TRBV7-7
CASSLIPDSQETQYF
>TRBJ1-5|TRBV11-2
CASSLVGGSNQPQHF
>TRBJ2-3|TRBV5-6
CASSLMTSGTDTQYF
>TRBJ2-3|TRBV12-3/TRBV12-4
CASSLGSGDGGTDTQYF
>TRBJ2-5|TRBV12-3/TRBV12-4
CASSGTSGHQETQYF
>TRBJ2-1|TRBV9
CASSSSGGINFF
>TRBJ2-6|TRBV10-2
CASSDPGSSGANVLTF
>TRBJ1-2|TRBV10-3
CAISGGNGYGYTF
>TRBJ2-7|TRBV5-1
CASSSPDRGQTREQYF
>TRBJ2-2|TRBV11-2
CASSHPRDRGDTGELFF
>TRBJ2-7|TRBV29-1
CSVQPTKSYEQYF
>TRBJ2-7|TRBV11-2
CASSLDQYEQYF
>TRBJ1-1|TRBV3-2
CASSQGGQPNTEAFF
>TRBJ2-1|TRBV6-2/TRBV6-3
CASSYEPSGGNEQFF
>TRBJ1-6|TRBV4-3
CASSQDQSWDSPLHF
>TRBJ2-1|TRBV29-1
CSVVKASYNEQFF
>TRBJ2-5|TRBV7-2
CASSLTGSQETQYF
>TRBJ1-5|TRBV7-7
CASSLGRRGDPHQPQHF
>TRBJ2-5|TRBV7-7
CASSPLRQGYVETQYF
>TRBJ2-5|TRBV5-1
CASSLFTGIETQYF
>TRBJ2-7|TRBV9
CASSERGGSSYEQYF
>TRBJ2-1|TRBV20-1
CSARDLRRGSDEQFF
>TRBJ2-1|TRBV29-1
CSVDAVQGNEQFF
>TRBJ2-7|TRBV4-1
CASSQAATYEQYF
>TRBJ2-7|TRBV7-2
CASSLQGAPSYEQYF
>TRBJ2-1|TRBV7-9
CASKGVSGANEQFF
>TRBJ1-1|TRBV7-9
CASSEVGAKEAFF
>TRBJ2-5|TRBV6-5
CASSRQGEEETQYF
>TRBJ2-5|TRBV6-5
CASSYGQSFETQYF
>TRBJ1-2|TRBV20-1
CSARDMADPIYGYTF